The next 5 T cell receptor beta chains were all read from a single sample in a study of T cell changes during pregnancy in multiple sclerosis. The protocol was immunoSEQ multiplex PCR, while the TCRdb copy is restricted to in-frame clones and leaves out a portion. The sample includes about 73,000 clones, 85% to 90% seen only once; the top ten take around 9.5%. Specimen: peripheral blood, collected after pregnancy. Source of these receptors: a female donor in good health, enrolled as a control in a pregnancy study.

This sequence joins TRBV5-4 and TRBJ1-1; 8 bases agree with TRBD1. CDR1 SGHNT and CDR2 YYREEE come from the germline V gene (reference sequence). V gave up 3 bases and J gave up 4 bases; unmatched junction bases: 8. This CDR3 has 15 amino acids. As DNA, the CDR3 is TGTGCCAGCAGCTGGGGACGGACAGGGAGCACTGAAGCTTTCTTT. The encoded protein is CASSWGRTGSTEAFF.

This chain joins TRBV5-1 and TRBJ1-2; D may be TRBD1 (6 bases). CDR3 length: 11 amino acids. V was trimmed by 4 bases and J by 8 bases, leaving 9 bases between them. Germline V gives CDR1 SGHRS, CDR2 YFSETQ. CDR3 amino acids: CASSDQGGYTF. The CDR3 DNA follows: TGCGCCAGCAGCGACCAGGGGGGCTACACCTTC.

The V gene is TRBV6-1, the J gene TRBJ2-7; no clear D gene. In germline, CDR1 is MNHNS, CDR2 SASEGT. V dropped 6 bases and J dropped 0 bases, with 15 bases sitting between them. The CDR3 has 15 amino acids. The CDR3 is CASSYSYPSSYEQYF. The CDR3 region has the DNA TGTGCCAGCAGCTACAGCTATCCGAGCTCCTACGAGCAGTACTTC.

The rearrangement joins TRBV10-3 to TRBJ1-1, with D perhaps TRBD1 (5 bases). This CDR3 region has 14 residues. Per the germline V gene, CDR1 is ENHRY and CDR2 is SYGVKD. The V and J ends lost 0 bases and 0 bases respectively, with 5 bases between them. The DNA for the CDR3 is TGTGCCATCAGTGAGTCAGGGGTGAACACTGAAGCTTTCTTT. Amino acid sequence: CAISESGVNTEAFF.

The J gene is TRBJ1-1, the V gene TRBV30; 10 positions agree with TRBD1. Germline CDR1 and CDR2: GTSNPN and SVGIG (reference sequence). The CDR3 is 12 residues long. The junction had 2 bases not matched to a gene; V was cut back by 6 bases and J by 4 bases. CDR3 in DNA: TGTGCCTGCGGACAGGGGGGCACTGAAGCTTTCTTT. The encoded protein is CACGQGGTEAFF.